One and the same sample provided the 21 T cell receptor beta chains below, sequenced in a study of T cells in Graves' hyperthyroidism and ophthalmopathy. It was RNA transcripts that yielded the amplified TCR beta CDR3 regions. The study used the HTBI primer set for a first-round RT-PCR of the TCR CDR3. TCRdb passed the multiplex PCR reads through MiXCR, listing each CDR3 protein once. Among 490,000 or so distinct CDR3 sequences listed, 20% to 25% were seen once. Sequenced: blood. Receptor source: a woman between 70 and 85 years old with Graves' ophthalmopathy.

This clonotype was recorded a few times. This sequence joins TRBV7-3 and TRBJ2-2, with 9 bases identical to TRBD2. Germline CDR1 SGHTA, CDR2 FQGTGA. The trim removed 4 bases at V and 0 bases at J, leaving 9 bases unmatched. This CDR3 spans 18 amino acids. CDR3: CASSWVGLADTNTGELFF. The CDR3 DNA reads TGTGCCAGCAGCTGGGTGGGACTAGCAGATACGAACACCGGGGAGCTGTTTTTT.

As for this clonotype: A much larger clone lies a single base off, so this may be a read error. This chain joins TRBV28 and TRBJ2-1; TRBD2 agrees at 9 bases. Germline V gives CDR1 MDHEN, CDR2 SYDVKM. The CDR3 totals 15 residues. This CDR3 reads CVSSRTGLARNEQFF. Written as DNA, the CDR3 is TGTGTCAGCAGCCGTACGGGACTAGCACGCAATGAGCAGTTCTTC.

This clonotype was seen repeatedly, ten times or more. V usage is TRBV28 and J usage is TRBJ2-7; D call uncertain. The V end lost 10 bases, the J end lost 3 bases, and 10 bases lay between the germline ends. Germline CDR1 reads MDHEN; CDR2 reads SYDVKM. The CDR3 is made up of 11 amino acids. The DNA of the CDR3 is TGTGCCACCATGAGCTACTACGAGCAGTACTTC. Its protein is CATMSYYEQYF.

The rearrangement uses TRBV10-3 and TRBJ2-7; 8 bases align to TRBD2. The CDR3 runs to 13 residues. Trimming cost V 7 bases and J 5 bases; bases outside gene matches: 7. Germline CDR1 reads ENHRY; CDR2 reads SYGVKD. This chain's CDR3 is CAIKGTRRDEQYF. CDR3 DNA sequence: TGTGCCATCAAAGGGACTAGAAGGGACGAGCAGTACTTC.

The sample holds many counts of this clonotype. The chain joins TRBV28 to TRBJ2-2; the D is unclear. The ends were cut back, 7 bases at V and 3 bases at J, with 12 bases in the middle. Germline lookup yields CDR1 MDHEN and CDR2 SYDVKM. This CDR3 has 14 residues. The CDR3 sequence: CASISYFYTGELFF. CDR3 in DNA: TGTGCCAGCATCTCGTATTTCTACACCGGGGAGCTGTTTTTT.

This clonotype was observed a few times. J is TRBJ1-1 and V is TRBV20-1; 8 bases fit TRBD1. Per germline, CDR1 DFQATT and CDR2 SNEGSKA (reference sequence). The V gene end was trimmed by 3 bases and the J gene end by 6 bases; junction bases not matched to a gene: 12. The CDR3 runs 15 residues. The CDR3 DNA follows: TGCAGTGCTAGCGGTTTGGGCAGGGGGCGATCTGAAGCTTTCTTT. This gives the protein CSASGLGRGRSEAFF.

The chain links TRBV6-6 to TRBJ2-6; the D gene is possibly TRBD2 (6 bases). The V end lost 0 bases, the J end lost 0 bases, and 12 bases lay between the germline ends. Per germline, CDR1 MNHNY and CDR2 SVGAGI (reference sequence). This CDR3 region has 18 residues. The CDR3 here is CASSYSGGEFSGANVLTF. CDR3 in DNA: TGTGCCAGCAGTTACTCGGGGGGAGAGTTCTCTGGGGCCAACGTCCTGACTTTC.

This clonotype was observed many times. This sequence joins TRBV7-2 and TRBJ2-1, with 12 bases aligning to TRBD2. This CDR3 has 18 residues. Trimming cost V 4 bases and J 3 bases; bases outside gene matches: 10. Germline V gene sequence: CDR1 SGHTA, CDR2 FQGNSA. The CDR3 DNA follows: TGTGCCAGCAGCTCTCGGACTAGCGGGACTCGGTACTACAATGAGCAGTTCTTC. Its protein product is CASSSRTSGTRYYNEQFF.

In DNA, the CDR3 is TGTGCCAGCGTACCAACAGGGTCCCCCGGGGAGCTGTTTTTT. It encodes CASVPTGSPGELFF. The V call is TRBV11-2, the J call TRBJ2-2; weak D call: TRBD1 (6 bases). This CDR3 comprises 14 residues. Germline CDR1 and CDR2: SGHAT and FQNNGV. Trimming shortened V by 8 bases and J by 6 bases, and 16 bases separated the two germline ends.

J is TRBJ2-2 and V is TRBV2; 8 bases match TRBD1. V shed 6 bases, J shed 1 base, and the junction held 4 bases outside the gene matches. This CDR3 is built from 15 residues. Germline CDR1 is SNHLY and CDR2 is FYNNEI. CDR3 region: CASRIGQGNTGELFF. The DNA of the CDR3 is TGTGCCAGCAGAATAGGACAGGGGAACACCGGGGAGCTGTTTTTT.

This chain joins TRBV4-1 and TRBJ2-3; weak D call: TRBD1 (6 bases). The CDR3 has 17 amino acids. Germline loops: CDR1 MGHRA, CDR2 YSYEKL. Between the trimmed V and J ends, which lost 3 bases and 0 bases, there was a span of 16 bases. The chain's CDR3 is CASSHHRTAMSTDTQYF. The CDR3 DNA reads as TGCGCCAGCAGCCACCACCGGACAGCAATGAGCACAGATACGCAGTATTTT.

In this sample, this clonotype turned up many times. The chain's CDR3 is CASSRTRGEQFF. In DNA form, the CDR3 reads TGTGCCAGCAGCCGAACTCGGGGGGAGCAGTTCTTC. V usage is TRBV7-2 and J usage is TRBJ2-1; a weak D match, TRBD2 (6 bases). V was cut by 5 bases and J by 10 bases, with 12 bases left in between. Germline values: CDR1 SGHTA, CDR2 FQGNSA. This CDR3 region has 12 residues. Full variable domain (rest looked up from reference TRBV7-2 and TRBJ2-1): GAGVSQSPSNKVTEKGKDVELRCDPISGHTALYWYRQSLGQGLEFLIYFQGNSAPDKSGLPSDRFSAERTGGSVSTLTIQRTQQEDSAVYLCASSRTRGEQFFGPGTRLTVL.

The chain uses TRBV5-1 and TRBJ2-7, with D perhaps TRBD2 (5 bases). This CDR3 contains 13 residues. Trimming shortened V by 8 bases and J by 6 bases, and 18 bases separated the two germline ends. Per the germline V gene, CDR1 is SGHRS and CDR2 is YFSETQ. CDR3 region: CASAERAHGEQYF. In DNA form, the CDR3 reads TGCGCCAGTGCGGAGAGGGCCCATGGCGAGCAGTACTTC. The whole variable domain, remainder taken from reference TRBV5-1 and TRBJ2-7, is KAGVTQTPRYLIKTRGQQVTLSCSPISGHRSVSWYQQTPGQGLQFLFEYFSETQRNKGNFPGRFSGRQFSNSRSEMNVSTLELGDSALYLCASAERAHGEQYFGPGTRLTVT.

This chain joins TRBV15 and TRBJ1-2; D is possibly TRBD1 (5 bases). The germline CDR1 and CDR2 sequences are LNHNV and YYDKDF (reference sequence). Trimming left V 3 bases short and J 4 bases short, with 12 bases between. CDR3 size: 14 residues. The CDR3 DNA sequence: TGTGCCACCAGCAGGATCCGGCAGGGCTATGGCTACACCTTC. Protein: CATSRIRQGYGYTF.

This rearrangement joins TRBV30 to TRBJ1-4; no clear D gene. This CDR3 has 13 amino acids. Germline values: CDR1 GTSNPN, CDR2 SVGIG (reference sequence). V dropped 1 base and J dropped 7 bases, with 10 bases sitting between them. The CDR3: CAWSELVGEKLFF. CDR3 DNA sequence: TGTGCCTGGAGTGAACTCGTGGGTGAAAAACTGTTTTTT.

The chain recombines TRBV19 with TRBJ1-5; 10 bases are a match to TRBD1. This CDR3 spans 15 amino acids. The germline CDR1 and CDR2 sequences are LNHDA and SQIVND (reference sequence). V shed 9 bases, J shed 1 base, and the junction held 6 bases outside the gene matches. This CDR3 reads CASRQGARSNQPQHF. The CDR3, as DNA: TGTGCCAGCAGACAGGGGGCGAGGAGCAATCAGCCCCAGCATTTT. Complete variable domain (other parts from reference TRBV19 and TRBJ1-5): DGGITQSPKYLFRKEGQNVTLSCEQNLNHDAMYWYRQDPGQGLRLIYYSQIVNDFQKGDIAEGYSVSREKKESFPLTVTSAQKNPTAFYLCASRQGARSNQPQHFGDGTRLSIL.

This clonotype was detected a few times. This chain uses TRBV6-1 with TRBJ2-1, with 13 bases fitting TRBD2. This CDR3 region has 17 residues. With V trimmed by 4 bases and J by 8 bases, 11 bases remained unmatched. Per germline, CDR1 MNHNS and CDR2 SASEGT. CDR3 sequence: CASSGELAGGPPYEQFF. The CDR3 DNA reads TGTGCCAGCAGTGGAGAACTAGCGGGAGGGCCCCCGTATGAGCAGTTCTTC.

There are many counts of this clonotype. This chain links TRBV29-1 with TRBJ2-5; D not resolved. With 6 bases removed from V and 5 bases from J, the gap between germline ends came to 13 bases. The germline V gene encodes CDR1 SQVTM and CDR2 ANQGSEA. The CDR3 is 12 residues long. In DNA, the CDR3 is TGCAGCGTCGGAACGAGGTCGGAGACCCAGTACTTC. It yields the protein CSVGTRSETQYF.

This clonotype was detected many times. The V gene is TRBV2, the J gene TRBJ1-5; D gene unclear. This CDR3 has 10 amino acids. V was shortened by 5 bases and J by 8 bases, with 4 bases between the two germline ends. Germline V gene sequence: CDR1 SNHLY, CDR2 FYNNEI. This chain's CDR3 is CASSRKPQHF. The CDR3 nucleotides read TGTGCCAGCAGTAGGAAGCCCCAGCATTTT.

Only a few counts were recorded for this clonotype. This chain links TRBV11-3 with TRBJ2-6; D gene unclear. Trimming removed 5 bases from V and 0 bases from J, with 5 bases in between. Germline values: CDR1 SGHNT, CDR2 YENEEA. The CDR3 loop spans 14 amino acids. The CDR3 region is CASSQSSGANVLTF. In DNA form, the CDR3 reads TGTGCCAGCAGCCAGAGCTCTGGGGCCAACGTCCTGACTTTC. Supplemented by reference TRBV11-3 and TRBJ2-6, the full variable domain reads EAGVVQSPRYKIIEKKQPVAFWCNPISGHNTLYWYLQNLGQGPELLIRYENEEAVDDSQLPKDRFSAERLKGVDSTLKIQPAELGDSAVYLCASSQSSGANVLTFGAGSRLTVL.

The chain employs TRBV20-1 and TRBJ2-3, with TRBD1 matching over 8 bases. Germline CDR1 reads DFQATT; CDR2 reads SNEGSKA (reference sequence). The CDR3 consists of 14 residues. V lost 5 bases, J lost 0 bases, and 4 bases stayed unmatched. CDR3 sequence (DNA): TGCAGTGCTCGACAGGGGATAAGCACAGATACGCAGTATTTT. Protein sequence: CSARQGISTDTQYF.